The next 12 T cell receptor beta chains were all read from a single sample in a study of CD8 T cells in Susac syndrome. Random-hexamer reverse transcription was applied to roughly 0.5 to 1 ug RNA. Using its own MiXCR run on the immunoSEQ multiplex PCR reads, TCRdb lists one record per CDR3 protein. Counted here are about 150,000 distinct CDR3 sequences, 92% occurring once; the ten biggest clones make up approximately 0.082%. The specimen sequenced was CD4+ T cells from PBMCs. These receptors originate from a human donor in good health.

The V and J genes are TRBV6-1 and TRBJ1-6; possibly TRBD1 for D (6 bases). Trimming took off 4 bases at V and 13 bases at J, with 14 bases between the two ends. Germline V gene data show CDR1 as MNHNS and CDR2 as SASEGT. The CDR3 sequence is 13 residues long. The CDR3 is CASSGGPKTPLHF. CDR3 DNA sequence: TGTGCCAGCAGTGGGGGGCCCAAAACCCCCCTCCACTTT.

The gene calls are TRBV20-1 and TRBJ2-1, with D possibly being TRBD1 (6 bases). CDR3 length: 12 amino acids. V dropped 7 bases and J dropped 6 bases, with 13 bases sitting between them. CDR1 is DFQATT and CDR2 is SNEGSKA in the germline V gene (reference sequence). Written as DNA, the CDR3 is TGCAGTGTTGACCGGGACACCAATGAGCAGTTCTTC. Translation: CSVDRDTNEQFF.

CDR3 in DNA: TGCGCCAGCAGCCAAGGACAGGGAGTGGACGAGCAGTACTTC. Protein: CASSQGQGVDEQYF. V gene TRBV4-1 combines with J gene TRBJ2-7; 7 positions match TRBD1. Germline assignment: CDR1 MGHRA and CDR2 YSYEKL. The CDR3 has 14 amino acids. V trimming: 1 base; J trimming: 5 bases; junction bases outside the gene matches: 5.

The CDR3 is CASSPAPALKNIQYF. The CDR3 DNA is TGCGCCAGCAGTCCCGCCCCGGCGCTGAAAAACATTCAGTACTTC. This chain connects TRBV5-1 to TRBJ2-4; D gene unclear. This CDR3 contains 15 residues. V gave up 5 bases and J gave up 4 bases, with 16 bases separating them. From germline, CDR1 is SGHRS and CDR2 YFSETQ. The whole variable domain, remainder taken from reference TRBV5-1 and TRBJ2-4, is KAGVTQTPRYLIKTRGQQVTLSCSPISGHRSVSWYQQTPGQGLQFLFEYFSETQRNKGNFPGRFSGRQFSNSRSEMNVSTLELGDSALYLCASSPAPALKNIQYFGAGTRLSVL.

This clonotype was found once. The V gene is TRBV19, the J gene TRBJ2-1, with unresolved D. The CDR3 runs 15 residues. Germline CDR1 reads LNHDA; CDR2 reads SQIVND (reference sequence). V was pared by 5 bases and J by 6 bases, with 17 bases between. The CDR3 protein is CASSPGYSPANEQFF. As DNA, the CDR3 is TGTGCCAGTAGTCCCGGGTATTCCCCGGCCAATGAGCAGTTCTTC.

This clonotype appeared a single time. The chain is built from TRBV15 and TRBJ1-2, with 8 bases fitting TRBD1. The CDR3 loop spans 13 amino acids. V trimming: 0 bases; J trimming: 8 bases; junction bases outside the gene matches: 2. The germline gives CDR1 LNHNV, CDR2 YYDKDF (reference sequence). DNA for the CDR3: TGTGCCACCAGCAGAGAGGACAGGGAGGGCTACACCTTC. Translation: CATSREDREGYTF.

This chain uses TRBV19 with TRBJ2-1; the match to TRBD2 covers 9 bases. Germline CDR1 reads LNHDA; CDR2 reads SQIVND (reference sequence). J lost 8 bases, V lost 7 bases, and 12 bases had no gene match. This CDR3 contains 15 residues. The CDR3 region has the DNA TGTGCCAGTACCTCAGCGGGGGGCCGTAGGGATGAGCAGTTCTTC. Translation: CASTSAGGRRDEQFF.

The chain is built from TRBV9 and TRBJ2-3, with TRBD2 as a possible D gene (5 bases). V lost 0 bases and J 3 bases, leaving 14 bases between the germline ends. Per the germline V gene, CDR1 is SGDLS and CDR2 is YYNGEE. The CDR3 loop spans 16 amino acids. The CDR3 nucleotides are TGTGCCAGCAGCGTAGGGCCTAGCTGGGGAACAGATACGCAGTATTTT. Protein product: CASSVGPSWGTDTQYF. Using reference TRBV9 and TRBJ2-3 for the parts outside the CDR3, the full variable domain is DSGVTQTPKHLITATGQRVTLRCSPRSGDLSVYWYQQSLDQGLQFLIQYYNGEERAKGNILERFSAQQFPDLHSELNLSSLELGDSALYFCASSVGPSWGTDTQYFGPGTRLTVL.

The chain combines TRBV20-1 with TRBJ2-7, with a tentative D call TRBD2 (6 bases). V dropped 6 bases and J dropped 1 base, with 16 bases sitting between them. Germline-derived CDR1 and CDR2 are DFQATT and SNEGSKA (reference sequence). The CDR3 extends over 14 amino acids. The CDR3 spells CSATGTQTSYEQYF. DNA for the CDR3: TGCAGTGCCACCGGGACTCAAACTTCCTACGAGCAGTACTTC.

The chain couples TRBV24-1 to TRBJ2-3, with 7 bases that match TRBD2. V shed 9 bases and J 2 bases; nucleotides not matched to a gene: 7. Germline assignment: CDR1 KGHDR and CDR2 SFDVKD. The CDR3 covers 14 residues. The CDR3 is CATASRGTTDTQYF. CDR3 DNA sequence: TGTGCCACCGCCTCGCGGGGGACCACAGATACGCAGTATTTT.

The chain carries TRBV6-5 and TRBJ2-7; TRBD1 matches 9 bases. V was clipped by 4 bases and J by 2 bases; unmatched bases: 12. The CDR3 is 17 amino acids. Germline-derived CDR1 and CDR2 are MNHEY and SVGAGI. CDR3 loop: CASSSSGQGLRTYEQYF. CDR3 DNA sequence: TGTGCCAGCAGTTCCTCGGGACAGGGACTCCGGACCTACGAGCAGTACTTC.

The chain carries TRBV4-3 and TRBJ1-5; D remains ambiguous. This CDR3 region has 14 residues. The germline V gene has CDR1 LGHNA and CDR2 YSLEER. With 3 bases removed from V and 4 bases from J, the gap between germline ends came to 10 bases. CDR3 nucleotides: TGCGCCAGCAGCCACAACAGCGATAATCAGCCCCAGCATTTT. Translating gives CASSHNSDNQPQHF.